This T cell receptor (beta chain) is from a study of blood T cell repertoires in COVID-19. Background on the study: Specimens from acute and convalescent COVID-19 originated in the United States, Italy and Spain.

Between the trimmed V and J ends, which lost 5 bases and 8 bases, there was a span of 16 bases. CDR3 length equals 14 residues. Germline CDR1 MNHNY, CDR2 SVGAGI (reference sequence). Methods used by the authors: Reference gene primers were amplified, and this amplification served to estimate nucleated cell counts. Assay used: immunoSEQ multiplex PCR; TCRdb lists only in-frame clones, some missing. V, J and clone size are those of that table, while D and trimming were read from the DNA. The repertoire consists of approximately 200,000 clones, with about 80% occurring once and the leading ten covering approximately 6.9%.

This chain links TRBV6-6 with TRBJ2-1; D is unresolved. Sequencing used peripheral blood. This receptor was obtained from a human donor with acute or convalescent COVID-19. The donor label of this sample is uncertain. The CDR3: CASSGPSLGDEQFF. The CDR3, as DNA: TGTGCCAGCAGTGGGCCATCCTTGGGCGATGAGCAGTTCTTC.